The clone carrying this T cell receptor (beta chain) was observed at least ten times. Its antigen is not known. Molecular barcoding with unique molecular identifiers was used for the TCRbeta library. A single record per CDR3 protein comes from TCRdb applying MiXCR to the PCR reads. Among about 590,000 distinct CDR3 sequences listed, roughly 13% were seen once. The data belong to a study of T-cell reconstitution after alpha-beta-depleted transplantation in children. General study results and limits: Reportedly, alpha-beta T cells present about two months post-transplant originated from several hundred expanded clones of graft origin. Newly generated T cells supplied most T-cell counts and diversity one year post-transplant.

CDR1 is LNHNV and CDR2 is YYDKDF in the germline V gene (reference sequence). The CDR3 consists of 15 residues. With 0 bases removed from V and 1 base from J, the gap between germline ends came to 8 bases. The rearrangement joins TRBV15 to TRBJ2-3, with unresolved D. Sample: PBMCs, mostly from graft donor cells, taken 360 days after TCRalphabeta/CD19-depleted stem cell transplant. This clonotype was obtained from a male patient between 10 and 17 years old who had a stem cell transplant for acute myeloid leukemia, so the T cells may come from the graft donor. In nucleotides, the CDR3 is TGTGCCACCAGCAGAGATCCACGTGGCACAGATACGCAGTATTTT. It translates to CATSRDPRGTDTQYF.